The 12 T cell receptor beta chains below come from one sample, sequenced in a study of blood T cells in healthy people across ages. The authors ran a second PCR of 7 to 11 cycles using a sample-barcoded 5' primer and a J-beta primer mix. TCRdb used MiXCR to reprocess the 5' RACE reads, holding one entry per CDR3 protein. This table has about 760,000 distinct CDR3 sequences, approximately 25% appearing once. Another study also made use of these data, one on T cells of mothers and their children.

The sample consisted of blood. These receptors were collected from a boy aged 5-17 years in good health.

The CDR3 loop is CAISERIGGRTGLGYNEQFF. The DNA of the CDR3 is TGTGCCATCAGTGAGAGGATTGGGGGACGAACGGGACTAGGGTACAATGAGCAGTTCTTC. V and J are TRBV10-3 and TRBJ2-1; 8 bases are a match to TRBD2. CDR1 is ENHRY, CDR2 SYGVKD, per germline. This CDR3 has 20 residues. After removal of 2 bases from V and 4 bases from J, the junction contained 19 bases not matched to a gene.

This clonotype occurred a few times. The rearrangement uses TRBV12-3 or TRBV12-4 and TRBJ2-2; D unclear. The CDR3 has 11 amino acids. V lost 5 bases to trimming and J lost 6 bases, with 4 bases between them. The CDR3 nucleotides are TGTGCCAGCAGTGACCCCGGGGAGCTGTTTTTT. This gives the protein CASSDPGELFF.

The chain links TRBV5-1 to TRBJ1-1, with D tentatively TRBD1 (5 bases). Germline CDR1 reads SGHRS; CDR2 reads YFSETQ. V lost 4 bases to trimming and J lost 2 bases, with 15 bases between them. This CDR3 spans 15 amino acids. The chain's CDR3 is CASSQIREVNTEAFF. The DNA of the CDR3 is TGCGCCAGCAGCCAAATCAGGGAAGTTAACACTGAAGCTTTCTTT.

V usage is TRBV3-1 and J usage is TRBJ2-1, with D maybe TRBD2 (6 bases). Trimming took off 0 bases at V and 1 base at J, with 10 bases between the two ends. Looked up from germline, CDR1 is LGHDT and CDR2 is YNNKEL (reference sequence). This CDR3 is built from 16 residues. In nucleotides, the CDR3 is TGTGCCAGCAGCCAAGATTTAGCGGCGTCCTACAATGAGCAGTTCTTC. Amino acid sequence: CASSQDLAASYNEQFF.

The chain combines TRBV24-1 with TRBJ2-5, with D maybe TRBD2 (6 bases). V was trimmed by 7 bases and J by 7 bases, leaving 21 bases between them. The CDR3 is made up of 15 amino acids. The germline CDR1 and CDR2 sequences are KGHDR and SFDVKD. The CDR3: CATSSAGTGRVTQYF. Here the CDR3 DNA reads TGTGCCACCAGCTCCGCGGGAACGGGGCGGGTGACCCAGTACTTC.

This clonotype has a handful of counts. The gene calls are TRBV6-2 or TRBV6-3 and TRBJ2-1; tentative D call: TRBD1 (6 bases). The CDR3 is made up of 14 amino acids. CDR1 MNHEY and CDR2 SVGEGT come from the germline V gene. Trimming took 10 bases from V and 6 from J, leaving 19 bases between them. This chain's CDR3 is CATRKGSGVNEQFF. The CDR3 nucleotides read TGTGCCACCAGGAAGGGTTCAGGGGTCAATGAGCAGTTCTTC.

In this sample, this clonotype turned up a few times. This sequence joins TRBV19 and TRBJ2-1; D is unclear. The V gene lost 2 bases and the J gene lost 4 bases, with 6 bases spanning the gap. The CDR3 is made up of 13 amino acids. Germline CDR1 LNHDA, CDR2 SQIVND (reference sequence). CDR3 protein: CASSILRYNEQFF. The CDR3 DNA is TGTGCCAGTAGTATACTCCGATACAATGAGCAGTTCTTC.

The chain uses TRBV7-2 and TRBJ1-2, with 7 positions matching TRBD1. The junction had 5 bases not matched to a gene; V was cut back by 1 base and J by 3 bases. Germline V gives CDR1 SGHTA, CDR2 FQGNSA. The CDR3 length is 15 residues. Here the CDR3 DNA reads TGTGCCAGCAGCTTAGGACAGGGCTCTCACTATGGCTACACCTTC. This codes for CASSLGQGSHYGYTF.

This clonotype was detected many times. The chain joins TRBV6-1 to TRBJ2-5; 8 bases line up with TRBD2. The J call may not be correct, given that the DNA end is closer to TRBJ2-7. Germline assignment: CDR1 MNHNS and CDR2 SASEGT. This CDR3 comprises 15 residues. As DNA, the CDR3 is TGTGCCAGCAGTGAGTTCAACGGGAGGGCGTACGAGCAGTACTTC. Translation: CASSEFNGRAYEQYF.

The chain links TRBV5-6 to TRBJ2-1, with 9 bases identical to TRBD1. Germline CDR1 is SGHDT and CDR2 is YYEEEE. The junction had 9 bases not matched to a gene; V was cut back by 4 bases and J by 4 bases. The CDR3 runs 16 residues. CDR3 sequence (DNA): TGTGCCAGCAGCCCGGGGGCACAGGGGGCGTACAATGAGCAGTTCTTC. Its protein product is CASSPGAQGAYNEQFF.

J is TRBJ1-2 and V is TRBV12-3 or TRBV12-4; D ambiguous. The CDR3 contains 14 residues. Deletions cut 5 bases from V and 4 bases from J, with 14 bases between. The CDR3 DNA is TGTGCCAGCAGTCCTCACGCGGACGGCTATGGCTACACCTTC. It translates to CASSPHADGYGYTF.

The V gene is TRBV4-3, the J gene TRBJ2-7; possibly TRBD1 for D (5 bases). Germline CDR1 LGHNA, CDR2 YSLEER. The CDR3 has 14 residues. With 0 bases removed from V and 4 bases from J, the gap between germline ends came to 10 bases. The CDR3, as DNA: TGCGCCAGCAGCCAAGATCGGACACTGTACGAGCAGTACTTC. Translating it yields CASSQDRTLYEQYF.